This TCR beta chain was identified in a study of CXCR3 chemokines and chemotherapy response in bladder cancer. This clonotype was observed many times. TCRdb redid the calling of the PCR reads with MiXCR, one entry per CDR3 protein. The sample holds 13,000 or so distinct CDR3 sequences, roughly 12% seen once. The trim removed 5 bases at V and 4 bases at J, leaving 8 bases unmatched. The CDR3 is made up of 15 amino acids. Germline V CDR1 and CDR2: KGHSH, LQKENI. This TCR was recovered from a human donor with bladder cancer that did not respond to neoadjuvant chemotherapy. The biological material was taken from a patient whose treatment included neoadjuvant chemotherapy. The J gene is TRBJ1-2, the V gene TRBV18; 9 positions agree with TRBD1. In DNA form, the CDR3 reads TGTGCCAGCTCAGAGAACCGGGACAGGGCCTATGGCTACACCTTC. It codes for CASSENRDRAYGYTF.